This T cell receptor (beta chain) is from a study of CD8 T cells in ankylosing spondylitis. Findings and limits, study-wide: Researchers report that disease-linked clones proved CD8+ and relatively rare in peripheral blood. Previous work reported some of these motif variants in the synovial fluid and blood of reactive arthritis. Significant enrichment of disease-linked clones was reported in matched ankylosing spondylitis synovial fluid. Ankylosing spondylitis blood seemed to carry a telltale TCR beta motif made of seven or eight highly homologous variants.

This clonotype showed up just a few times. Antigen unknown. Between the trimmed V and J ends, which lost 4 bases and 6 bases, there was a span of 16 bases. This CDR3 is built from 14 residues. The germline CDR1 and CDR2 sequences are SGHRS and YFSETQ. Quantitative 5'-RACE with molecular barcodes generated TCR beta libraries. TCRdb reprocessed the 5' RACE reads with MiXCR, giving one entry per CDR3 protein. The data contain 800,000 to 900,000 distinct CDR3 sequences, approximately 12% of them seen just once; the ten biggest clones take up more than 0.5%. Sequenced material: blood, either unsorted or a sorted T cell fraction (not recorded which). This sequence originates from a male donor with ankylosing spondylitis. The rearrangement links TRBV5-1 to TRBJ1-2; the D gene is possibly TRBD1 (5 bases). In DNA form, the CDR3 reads TGCGCCAGCAGCACCTCGGGGGGTGAAGATGGCTACACCTTC. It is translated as CASSTSGGEDGYTF.